This TCR beta chain stems from a study of neoadjuvant nivolumab and ipilimumab in lung cancer. The study's findings and limits: From pretherapy to surgery, tumor richness and clonality rose with dual therapy. Blood richness before therapy tracked richness in tumors resected after neoadjuvant therapy.

V lost 5 bases, J lost 7 bases, and 20 bases lay in between. The germline gives CDR1 LNHDA, CDR2 SQIVND (reference sequence). The length of the CDR3 is 15 residues. As to this clone: Its target is unknown.

TCRdb keeps only in-frame clones here, not all; method: immunoSEQ multiplex PCR. The table lists 40,000 to 60,000 clones, around 89% of them singletons. This TCR was sampled from an adult with non-small cell lung cancer. Some clones in this sample may be carry-over from other donors' samples. Specimen: blood, collected before neoadjuvant nivolumab, alone or with ipilimumab. The rearrangement joins TRBV19 to TRBJ1-1; D unresolved. This chain's CDR3 is CASSAMTDGLGEAFF. The CDR3 DNA follows: TGTGCCAGTAGTGCCATGACGGATGGATTAGGTGAAGCTTTCTTT.